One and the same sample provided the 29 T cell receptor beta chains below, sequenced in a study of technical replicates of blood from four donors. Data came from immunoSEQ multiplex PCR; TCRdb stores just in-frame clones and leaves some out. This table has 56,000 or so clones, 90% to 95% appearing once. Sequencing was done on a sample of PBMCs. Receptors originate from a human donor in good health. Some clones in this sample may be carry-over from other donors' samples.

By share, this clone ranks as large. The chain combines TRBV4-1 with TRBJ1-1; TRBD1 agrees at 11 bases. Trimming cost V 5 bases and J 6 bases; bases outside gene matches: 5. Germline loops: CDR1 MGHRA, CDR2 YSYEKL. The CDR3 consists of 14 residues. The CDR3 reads CASSLGTGGAEAFF. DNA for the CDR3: TGCGCCAGCAGCTTAGGGACAGGGGGTGCTGAAGCTTTCTTT.

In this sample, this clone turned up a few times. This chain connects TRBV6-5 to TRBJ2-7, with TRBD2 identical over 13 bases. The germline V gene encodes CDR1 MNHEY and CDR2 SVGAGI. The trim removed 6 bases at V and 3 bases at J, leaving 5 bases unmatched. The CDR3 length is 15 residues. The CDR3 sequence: CASSPGLAGFYEQYF. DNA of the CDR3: TGTGCCAGCAGCCCGGGACTAGCGGGATTCTACGAGCAGTACTTC.

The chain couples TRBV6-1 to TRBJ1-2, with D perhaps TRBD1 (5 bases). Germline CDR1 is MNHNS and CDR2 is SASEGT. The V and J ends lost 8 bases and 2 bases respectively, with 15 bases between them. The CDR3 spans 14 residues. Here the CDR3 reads CASGVQGVNYGYTF. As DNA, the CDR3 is TGTGCCAGCGGTGTTCAAGGGGTAAACTATGGCTACACCTTC.

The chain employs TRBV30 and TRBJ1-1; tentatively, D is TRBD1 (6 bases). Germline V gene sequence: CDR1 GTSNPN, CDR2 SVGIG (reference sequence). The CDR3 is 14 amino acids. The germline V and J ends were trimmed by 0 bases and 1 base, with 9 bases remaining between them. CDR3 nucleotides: TGTGCCTGGAGTGTTACAGGGCGGAACACTGAAGCTTTCTTT. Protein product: CAWSVTGRNTEAFF.

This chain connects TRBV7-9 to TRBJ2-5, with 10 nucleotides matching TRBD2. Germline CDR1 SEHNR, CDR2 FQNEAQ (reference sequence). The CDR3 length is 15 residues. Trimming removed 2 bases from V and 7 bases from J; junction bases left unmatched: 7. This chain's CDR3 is CASSLRSGGAGTQYF. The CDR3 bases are TGTGCCAGCAGCTTAAGGAGCGGGGGGGCAGGGACCCAGTACTTC.

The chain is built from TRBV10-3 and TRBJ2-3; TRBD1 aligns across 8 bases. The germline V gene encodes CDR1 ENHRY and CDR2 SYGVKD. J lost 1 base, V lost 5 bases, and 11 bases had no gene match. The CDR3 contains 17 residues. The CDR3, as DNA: TGTGCCATCAGTCCCGGGACAGGAGTAGTTGGCACAGATACGCAGTATTTT. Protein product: CAISPGTGVVGTDTQYF.

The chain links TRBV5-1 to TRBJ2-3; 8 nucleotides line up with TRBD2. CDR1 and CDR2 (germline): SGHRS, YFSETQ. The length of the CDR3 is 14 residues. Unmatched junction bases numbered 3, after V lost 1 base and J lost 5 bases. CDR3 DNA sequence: TGCGCCAGCAGCTTGCGGCGGGAGGTAGATACGCAGTATTTT. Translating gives CASSLRREVDTQYF.

The DNA of the CDR3 is TGCGCCAGCAGCTTAAGGGGACAGGGGAACTCCAATGAGCAGTTCTTC. This gives the protein CASSLRGQGNSNEQFF. This chain connects TRBV5-1 to TRBJ2-1; TRBD1 matches at 10 bases. The V segment lost 2 bases and the J segment 6 bases; nucleotides outside the gene matches: 8. This CDR3 has 16 residues. CDR1 is SGHRS and CDR2 is YFSETQ in the germline V gene.

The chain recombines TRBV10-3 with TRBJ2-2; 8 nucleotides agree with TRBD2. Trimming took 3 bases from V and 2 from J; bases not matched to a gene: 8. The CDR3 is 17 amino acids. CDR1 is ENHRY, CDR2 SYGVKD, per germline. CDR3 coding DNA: TGTGCCATCAGTGACCCCCTCGGGGGGGGTAACACCGGGGAGCTGTTTTTT. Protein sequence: CAISDPLGGGNTGELFF.

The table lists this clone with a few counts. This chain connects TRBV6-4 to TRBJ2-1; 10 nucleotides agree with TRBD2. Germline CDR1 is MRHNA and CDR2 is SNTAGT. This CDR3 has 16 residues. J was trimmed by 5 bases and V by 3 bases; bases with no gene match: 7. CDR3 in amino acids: CASSDGPAGGNNEQFF. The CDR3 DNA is TGTGCCAGCAGTGATGGCCCAGCGGGGGGGAACAATGAGCAGTTCTTC.

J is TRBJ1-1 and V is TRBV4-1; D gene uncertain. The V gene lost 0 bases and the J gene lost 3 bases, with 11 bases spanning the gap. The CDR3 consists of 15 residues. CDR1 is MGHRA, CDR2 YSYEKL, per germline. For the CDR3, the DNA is TGCGCCAGCAGCCAAGATTTCCCCTTTTACACTGAAGCTTTCTTT. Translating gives CASSQDFPFYTEAFF.

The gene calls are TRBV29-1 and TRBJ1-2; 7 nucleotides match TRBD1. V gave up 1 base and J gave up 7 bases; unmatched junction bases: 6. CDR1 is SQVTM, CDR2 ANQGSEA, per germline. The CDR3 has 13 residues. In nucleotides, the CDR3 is TGCAGCGTTGAAGGAGACAGGGTAGGTGGCTACACCTTC. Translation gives CSVEGDRVGGYTF. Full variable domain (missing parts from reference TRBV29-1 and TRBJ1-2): SAVISQKPSRDICQRGTSLTIQCQVDSQVTMMFWYRQQPGQSLTLIATANQGSEATYESGFVIDKFPISRPNLTFSTLTVSNMSPEDSSIYLCSVEGDRVGGYTFGSGTRLTVV.

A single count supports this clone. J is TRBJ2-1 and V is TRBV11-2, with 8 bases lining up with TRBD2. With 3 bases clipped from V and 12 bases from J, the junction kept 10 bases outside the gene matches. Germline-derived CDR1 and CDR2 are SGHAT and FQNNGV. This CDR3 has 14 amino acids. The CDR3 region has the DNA TGTGCCAGCAGCTTGGGGTTACAGCGGGAGTCGCAGTTCTTC. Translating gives CASSLGLQRESQFF.

The CDR3 DNA sequence: TGCGCCAGCAGGCGGCCGAGGAGGCGGGTCCTGGAGGGCTACACCTTC. This translates into CASRRPRRRVLEGYTF. The chain couples TRBV10-1 to TRBJ1-2; D unresolved. Germline-derived CDR1 and CDR2 are WNHNN and SYGVQD (reference sequence). V was clipped by 6 bases and J by 8 bases, with 25 bases between them. The CDR3 totals 16 residues.

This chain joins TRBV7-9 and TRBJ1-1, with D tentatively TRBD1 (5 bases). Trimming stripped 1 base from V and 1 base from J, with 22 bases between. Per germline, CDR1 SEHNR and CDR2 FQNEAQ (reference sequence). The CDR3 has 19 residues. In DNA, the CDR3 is TGTGCCAGCAGCTTAGGCCCGATCTCTCAGGGCGACAGGAACACTGAAGCTTTCTTT. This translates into CASSLGPISQGDRNTEAFF.

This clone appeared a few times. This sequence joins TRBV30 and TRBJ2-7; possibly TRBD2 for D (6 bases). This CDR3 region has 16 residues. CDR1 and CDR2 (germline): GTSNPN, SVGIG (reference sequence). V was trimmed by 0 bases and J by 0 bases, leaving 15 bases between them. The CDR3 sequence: CAWSVLAGSSSYEQYF. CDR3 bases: TGTGCCTGGAGTGTACTGGCGGGGTCAAGCTCCTACGAGCAGTACTTC.

CDR3 sequence: CASSLEGRYGQPQHF. Here the CDR3 DNA reads TGTGCCAGCAGTTTAGAGGGGAGGTATGGTCAGCCCCAGCATTTT. This rearrangement joins TRBV27 to TRBJ1-5; weak D call: TRBD1 (5 bases). Germline CDR1 MNHEY, CDR2 SMNVEV (reference sequence). CDR3 length: 15 residues. The V end was cut by 2 bases, the J end by 6 bases, with 14 bases between.

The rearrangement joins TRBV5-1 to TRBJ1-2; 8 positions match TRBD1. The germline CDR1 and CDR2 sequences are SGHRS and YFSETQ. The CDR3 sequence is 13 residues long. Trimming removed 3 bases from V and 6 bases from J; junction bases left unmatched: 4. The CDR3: CASSSVDRDGYTF. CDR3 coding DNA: TGCGCCAGCAGCTCTGTGGACAGGGATGGCTACACCTTC.

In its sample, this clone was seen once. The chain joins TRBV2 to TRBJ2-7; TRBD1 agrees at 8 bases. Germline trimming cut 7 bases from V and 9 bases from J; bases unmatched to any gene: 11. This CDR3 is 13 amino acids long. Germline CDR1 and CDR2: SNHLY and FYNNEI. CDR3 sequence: CASTFGQGNGQYF. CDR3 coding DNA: TGTGCCAGCACGTTCGGACAGGGTAACGGGCAGTACTTC.

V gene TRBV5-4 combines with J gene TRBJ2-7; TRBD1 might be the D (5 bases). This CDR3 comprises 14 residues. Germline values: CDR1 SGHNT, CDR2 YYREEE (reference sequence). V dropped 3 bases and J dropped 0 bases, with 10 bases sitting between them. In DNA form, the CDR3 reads TGTGCCAGCAGCTCGGACGGACACTCCTACGAGCAGTACTTC. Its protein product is CASSSDGHSYEQYF. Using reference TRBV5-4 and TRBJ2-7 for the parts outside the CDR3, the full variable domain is ETGVTQSPTHLIKTRGQQVTLRCSSQSGHNTVSWYQQALGQGPQFIFQYYREEENGRGNFPPRFSGLQFPNYSSELNVNALELDDSALYLCASSSDGHSYEQYFGPGTRLTVT.

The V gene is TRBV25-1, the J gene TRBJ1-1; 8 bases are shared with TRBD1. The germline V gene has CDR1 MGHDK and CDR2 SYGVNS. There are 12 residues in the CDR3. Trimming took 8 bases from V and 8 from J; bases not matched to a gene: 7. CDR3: CASHTDRGEAFF. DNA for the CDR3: TGTGCCAGCCACACTGACAGGGGAGAAGCTTTCTTT. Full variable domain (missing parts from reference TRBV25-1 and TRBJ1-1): EADIYQTPRYLVIGTGKKITLECSQTMGHDKMYWYQQDPGMELHLIHYSYGVNSTEKGDLSSESTVSRIRTEHFPLTLESARPSHTSQYLCASHTDRGEAFFGQGTRLTVV.

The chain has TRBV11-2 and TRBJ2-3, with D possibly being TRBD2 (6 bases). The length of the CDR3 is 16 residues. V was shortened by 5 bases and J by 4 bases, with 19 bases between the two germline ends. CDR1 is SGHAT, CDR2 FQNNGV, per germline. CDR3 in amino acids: CASSDSRRDFSDTQYF. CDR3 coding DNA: TGTGCCAGCAGCGACTCCCGGCGGGACTTTTCAGATACGCAGTATTTT.

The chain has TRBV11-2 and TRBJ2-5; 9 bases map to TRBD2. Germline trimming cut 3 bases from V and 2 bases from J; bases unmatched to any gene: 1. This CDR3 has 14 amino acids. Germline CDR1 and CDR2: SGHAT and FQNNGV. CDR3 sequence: CASSLTSGQETQYF. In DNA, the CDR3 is TGTGCCAGCAGCTTGACTAGCGGACAAGAGACCCAGTACTTC.

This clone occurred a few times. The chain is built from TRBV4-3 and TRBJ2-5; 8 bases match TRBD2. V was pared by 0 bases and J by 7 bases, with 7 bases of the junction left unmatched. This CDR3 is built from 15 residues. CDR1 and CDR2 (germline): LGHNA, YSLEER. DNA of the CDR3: TGCGCCAGCAGCCAAGATGCCTCCGGGAGGGGGACCCAGTACTTC. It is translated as CASSQDASGRGTQYF.

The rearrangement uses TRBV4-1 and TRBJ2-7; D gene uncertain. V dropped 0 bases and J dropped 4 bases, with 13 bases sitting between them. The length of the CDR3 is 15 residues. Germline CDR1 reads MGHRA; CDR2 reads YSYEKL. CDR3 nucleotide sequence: TGCGCCAGCAGCCAAGATCGTAGTCCCCCGTACGAGCAGTACTTC. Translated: CASSQDRSPPYEQYF.

The CDR3 is CSVVFLLSGGRALEQFF. CDR3 nucleotides: TGCAGCGTGGTGTTTTTACTCTCTGGCGGGAGGGCCCTCGAGCAGTTCTTC. V is TRBV29-1 and J is TRBJ2-1, with TRBD2 matching 9 bases. This CDR3 comprises 17 residues. The V gene end was trimmed by 6 bases and the J gene end by 10 bases; junction bases not matched to a gene: 22. Germline-derived CDR1 and CDR2 are SQVTM and ANQGSEA.

The CDR3 sequence: CASSQLSTGYSSGEQFF. Here the CDR3 DNA reads TGTGCCAGCAGCCAACTCTCGACAGGGTATTCGTCGGGTGAGCAGTTCTTC. The chain links TRBV4-2 to TRBJ2-1, with 7 bases matching TRBD1. CDR3 length: 17 residues. The V gene end was trimmed by 2 bases and the J gene end by 9 bases; junction bases not matched to a gene: 16. Per the germline V gene, CDR1 is LGHNA and CDR2 is YNFKEQ.

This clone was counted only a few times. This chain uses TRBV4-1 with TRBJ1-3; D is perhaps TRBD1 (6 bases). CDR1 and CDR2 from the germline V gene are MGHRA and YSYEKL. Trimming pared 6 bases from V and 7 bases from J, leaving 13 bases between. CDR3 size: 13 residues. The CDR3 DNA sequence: TGCGCCAGCAGACCTACAGGGTGGAACACCATATATTTT. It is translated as CASRPTGWNTIYF.

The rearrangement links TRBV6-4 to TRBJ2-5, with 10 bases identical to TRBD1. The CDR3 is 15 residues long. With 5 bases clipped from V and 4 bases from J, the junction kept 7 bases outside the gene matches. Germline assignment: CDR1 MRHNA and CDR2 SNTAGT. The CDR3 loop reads CASSSGTGDSETQYF. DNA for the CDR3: TGTGCCAGCAGTTCCGGGACAGGGGACTCAGAGACCCAGTACTTC.